This is a list of T cell receptor beta chains from one sample in a study of cytomegalovirus exposure and HLA in healthy donors. Sequencing used immunoSEQ multiplex PCR; TCRdb keeps in-frame clones, though not all of them. The sample lists more than 85,000 clones, roughly 84% seen once, with 0.9% to 1.5% in the top ten. The specimen sequenced was PBMCs. These receptor sequences come from a young woman in good health and CMV-seronegative. The conserved cysteine and the conserved F or W are not part of the CDR3 here. D genes are given only for firm matches. Not every row has a clone size; where given, it reads once, few, many or a size class.

>TRBV11-2|.|TRBJ1-1|13|.
ASSSGRSIDTEAF
>TRBV19|.|TRBJ1-1|14|TRBD1
ASSIVPGQGATEAF
>TRBV7-9|.|.|12|TRBD1
ASSRQGQRYEQY
>TRBV18|.|TRBJ1-2|14|TRBD1
ASSQSGQGSGNGYT
>TRBV5-8|.|TRBJ2-5|13|.
ASSSSSWGLETQY
>TRBV5-4|.|TRBJ2-2|12|.
ASSIQGGTGELF
>TRBV5-5|once|TRBJ2-7|12|.
ASSLTDGAYEQY
>TRBV4-2|.|TRBJ2-3|17|.
ASSQAALGLLAWTDTQY
>TRBV6-5|once|TRBJ1-1|14|.
ASSYPAGGTNTEAF
>TRBV19|.|TRBJ2-3|14|TRBD1
ASRMTGTVMGDTQY
>TRBV7-9|once|TRBJ2-7|12|.
ASSLSGATYEQY
>TRBV30|.|TRBJ1-2|11|.
AWSAYDNPGVT
>TRBV18|.|TRBJ2-3|13|.
ASSETGPPTDTQY
>TRBV25-1|.|TRBJ1-1|13|.
ASSDAGGKGTEAF
>TRBV6-1|few|TRBJ2-5|13|.
ASSVRWRDQETQY
>TRBV19|.|TRBJ2-7|11|.
ASSKRGSNEQY
>TRBV13|.|TRBJ1-2|11|.
ASSLNLDYGYT
>TRBV18|.|TRBJ2-1|18|TRBD2
ASSPNTGTSGGSSYNEQF
>TRBV29-1|.|TRBJ1-1|11|TRBD1
SVDGRQGRAAF
>TRBV6-1|.|TRBJ1-3|15|.
ASSEIGRVDSGNTIY
>TRBV5-3|.|TRBJ1-3|14|.
ARSREGQRPGNTIY
>TRBV4-1|few|TRBJ2-1|14|TRBD2
ASSHVAGGPYNEQF
>TRBV5-1|.|TRBJ1-2|14|.
ASSQIVDSLLYGYT
>TRBV28|.|TRBJ1-1|13|.
ASLLKRVKNTEAF
>TRBV5-4|.|TRBJ2-5|12|.
ASSPTSNQETQY
>TRBV6-1|.|TRBJ2-7|13|.
ASSEQQGGSYEQY
>TRBV6-5|.|TRBJ2-1|13|.
ASSYSQGAGNEQF
>TRBV25-1|.|TRBJ2-1|14|.
ASSESQGTFYNEQF
>TRBV19|.|TRBJ2-7|11|.
ASSYRVAYEQY
>TRBV30|.|TRBJ2-3|11|.
AWSVRLADTQY
>TRBV4-1|.|TRBJ2-7|14|TRBD2
ASSQEGLAGGYEQY
>TRBV18|.|TRBJ1-5|15|TRBD1
ASPHTFAGTGDQPQH
>TRBV7-9|.|TRBJ2-2|10|.
ASSPSTGELF
>TRBV4-3|.|TRBJ1-5|15|TRBD1
ASSKDPPGGGGQPQH
>TRBV14|.|TRBJ2-1|12|.
ASSGTSPYNEQF
>TRBV7-2|.|TRBJ2-7|14|TRBD2
ASSARTSGRASEQY
>TRBV23-1|.|TRBJ2-7|16|.
ASSQSEEGTASSYEQY
>TRBV7-8|.|TRBJ1-5|12|TRBD1
ASSDTGDNQPQH
>TRBV11-2|once|TRBJ1-5|12|TRBD1
ASSSSRDSAFQH
>TRBV6-9|.|TRBJ2-5|12|TRBD1
ASSYSPGGETQY
>TRBV6-5|.|TRBJ2-2|12|.
ASSVTQGAGELF
>TRBV6-5|few|TRBJ2-1|11|.
ASSYEENNEQF
>TRBV4-1|.|TRBJ2-1|13|.
ASSQSSGIGDEQF
>TRBV6-5|few|TRBJ2-7|12|TRBD1
ASSTGQPSVEQY
>TRBV4-1|.|TRBJ1-2|13|.
ASSQAEAGLRGYT
>TRBV7-9|.|TRBJ1-2|11|.
ASSPEAAYGYT
>TRBV19|once|.|11|.
ASSRPGGYEQY
>TRBV10-3|.|TRBJ1-2|13|TRBD1
AISAGQVVNYGYT
>TRBV7-9|.|TRBJ1-1|10|.
ASSLPGIEAF